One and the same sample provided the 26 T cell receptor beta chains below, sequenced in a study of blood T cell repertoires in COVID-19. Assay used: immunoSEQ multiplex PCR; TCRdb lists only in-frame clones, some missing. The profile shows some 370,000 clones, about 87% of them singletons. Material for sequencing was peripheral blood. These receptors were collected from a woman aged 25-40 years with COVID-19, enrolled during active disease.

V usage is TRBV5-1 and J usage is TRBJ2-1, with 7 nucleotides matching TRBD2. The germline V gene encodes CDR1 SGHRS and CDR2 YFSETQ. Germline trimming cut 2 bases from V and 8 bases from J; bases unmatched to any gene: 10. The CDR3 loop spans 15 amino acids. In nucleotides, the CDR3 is TGCGCCAGCAGCTTCTCTCGGGAGGATCTCTATGAGCAGTTCTTC. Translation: CASSFSREDLYEQFF.

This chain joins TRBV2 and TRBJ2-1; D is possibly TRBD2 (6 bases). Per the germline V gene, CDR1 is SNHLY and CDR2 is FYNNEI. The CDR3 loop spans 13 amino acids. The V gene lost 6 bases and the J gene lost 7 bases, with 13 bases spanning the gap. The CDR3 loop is CASRAGTENEQFF. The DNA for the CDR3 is TGTGCCAGCAGGGCCGGGACTGAAAATGAGCAGTTCTTC.

In DNA, the CDR3 is TGTGCCAGCAGTTCCTTCGGGACAGGACGGAATCAGCCCCAGCATTTT. This sequence encodes CASSSFGTGRNQPQHF. This chain connects TRBV28 to TRBJ1-5, with 8 bases fitting TRBD1. Germline V CDR1 and CDR2: MDHEN, SYDVKM. The CDR3 has 16 amino acids. Germline trimming cut 4 bases from V and 4 bases from J; bases unmatched to any gene: 9.

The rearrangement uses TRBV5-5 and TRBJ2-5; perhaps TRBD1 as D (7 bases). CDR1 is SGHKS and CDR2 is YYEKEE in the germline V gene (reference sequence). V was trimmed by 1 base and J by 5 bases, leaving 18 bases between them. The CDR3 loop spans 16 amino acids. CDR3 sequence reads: CASSLKQGGLGETQYF. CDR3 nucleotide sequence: TGTGCCAGCAGCTTGAAGCAGGGGGGATTAGGGGAGACCCAGTACTTC.

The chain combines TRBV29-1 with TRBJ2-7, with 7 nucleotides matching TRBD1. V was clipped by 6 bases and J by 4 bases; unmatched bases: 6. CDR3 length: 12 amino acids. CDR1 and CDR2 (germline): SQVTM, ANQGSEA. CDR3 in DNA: TGCAGCGTATCCGGGACAGCTTACGAGCAGTACTTC. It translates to CSVSGTAYEQYF.

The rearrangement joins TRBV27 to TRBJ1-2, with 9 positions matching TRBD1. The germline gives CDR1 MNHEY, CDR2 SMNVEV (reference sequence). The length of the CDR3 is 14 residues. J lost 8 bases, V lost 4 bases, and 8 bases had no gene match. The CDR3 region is CASSSLDRGGGYTF. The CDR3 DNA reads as TGTGCCAGCAGTTCCCTAGACAGGGGGGGAGGCTACACCTTC.

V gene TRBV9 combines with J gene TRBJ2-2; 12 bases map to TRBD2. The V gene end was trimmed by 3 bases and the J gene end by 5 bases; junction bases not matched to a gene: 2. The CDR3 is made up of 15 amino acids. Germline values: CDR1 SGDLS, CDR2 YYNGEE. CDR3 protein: CASSALAGGTGELFF. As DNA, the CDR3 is TGTGCCAGCAGCGCTCTAGCGGGAGGGACCGGGGAGCTGTTTTTT.

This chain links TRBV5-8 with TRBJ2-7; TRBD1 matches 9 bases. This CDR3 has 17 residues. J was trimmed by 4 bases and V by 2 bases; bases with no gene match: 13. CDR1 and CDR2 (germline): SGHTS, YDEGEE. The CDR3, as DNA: TGTGCCAGCAGCTTTCGAGGACCGGGACAGGGTATTTACGAGCAGTACTTC. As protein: CASSFRGPGQGIYEQYF.

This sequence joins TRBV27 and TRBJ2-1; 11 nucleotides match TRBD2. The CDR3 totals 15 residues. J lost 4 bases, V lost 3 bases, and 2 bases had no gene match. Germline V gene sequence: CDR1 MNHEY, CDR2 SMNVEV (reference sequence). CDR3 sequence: CASSLTSGVYNEQFF. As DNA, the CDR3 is TGTGCCAGCAGTTTGACTAGCGGGGTGTACAATGAGCAGTTCTTC.

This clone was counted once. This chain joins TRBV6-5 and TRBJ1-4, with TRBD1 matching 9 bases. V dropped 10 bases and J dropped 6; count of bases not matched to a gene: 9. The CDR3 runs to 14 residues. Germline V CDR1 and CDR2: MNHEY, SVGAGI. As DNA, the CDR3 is TGTGCCACGACCACCGGACAGGGGTATGAAAAACTGTTTTTT. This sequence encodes CATTTGQGYEKLFF.

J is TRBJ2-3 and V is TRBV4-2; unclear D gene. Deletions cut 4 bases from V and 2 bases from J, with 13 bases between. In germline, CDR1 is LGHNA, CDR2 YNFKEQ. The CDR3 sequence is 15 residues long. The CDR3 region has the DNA TGTGCCAGCAGCCCTTCTGACGGGTACACAGATACGCAGTATTTT. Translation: CASSPSDGYTDTQYF.

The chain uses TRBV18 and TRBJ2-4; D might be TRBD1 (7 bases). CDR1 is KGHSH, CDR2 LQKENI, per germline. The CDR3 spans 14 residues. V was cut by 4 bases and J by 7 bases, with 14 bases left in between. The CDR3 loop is CASSLRAGGNIQYF. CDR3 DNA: TGTGCCAGCTCACTACGGGCAGGGGGGAACATTCAGTACTTC.

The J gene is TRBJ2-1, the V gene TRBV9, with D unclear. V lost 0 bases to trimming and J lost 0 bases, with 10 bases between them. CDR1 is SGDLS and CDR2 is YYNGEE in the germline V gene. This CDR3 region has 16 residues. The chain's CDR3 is CASSVASLHSYNEQFF. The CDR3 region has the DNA TGTGCCAGCAGCGTAGCGTCTTTACACTCCTACAATGAGCAGTTCTTC.

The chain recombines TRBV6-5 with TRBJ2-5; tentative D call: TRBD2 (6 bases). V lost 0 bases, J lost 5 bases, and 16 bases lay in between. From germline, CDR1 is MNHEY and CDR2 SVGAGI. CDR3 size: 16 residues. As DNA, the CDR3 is TGTGCCAGCAGTTACTCTAGACTACCGGGGGAGGAGACCCAGTACTTC. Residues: CASSYSRLPGEETQYF.

The CDR3 DNA reads as TGTGCCAGCAGCTTTAGCTCCTACGAGCAGTACTTC. Protein sequence: CASSFSSYEQYF. The V gene is TRBV11-2, the J gene TRBJ2-7; D is undetermined. Per the germline V gene, CDR1 is SGHAT and CDR2 is FQNNGV. The V end lost 3 bases, the J end lost 0 bases, and 3 bases lay between the germline ends. The CDR3 extends over 12 amino acids.

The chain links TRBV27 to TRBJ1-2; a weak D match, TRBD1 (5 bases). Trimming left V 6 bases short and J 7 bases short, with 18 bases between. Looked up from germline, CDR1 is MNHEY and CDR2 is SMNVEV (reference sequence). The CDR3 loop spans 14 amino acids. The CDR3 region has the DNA TGTGCCAGCAGCTGGGGCGGCGGAGTGTCTGGCTACACCTTC. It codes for CASSWGGGVSGYTF.

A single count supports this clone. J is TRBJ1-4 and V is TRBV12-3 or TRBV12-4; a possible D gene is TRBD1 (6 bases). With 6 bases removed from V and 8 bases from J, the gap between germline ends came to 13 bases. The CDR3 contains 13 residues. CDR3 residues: CASRQGGREKLFF. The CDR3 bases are TGTGCCAGCAGACAGGGTGGTCGCGAAAAACTGTTTTTT.

The DNA of the CDR3 is TGTGCCAGCAGTCCGGGGGACGACAATGAGCAGTTCTTC. The encoded protein is CASSPGDDNEQFF. The chain is built from TRBV28 and TRBJ2-1; tentatively, D is TRBD2 (6 bases). V gave up 5 bases and J gave up 5 bases, with 10 bases separating them. Per germline, CDR1 MDHEN and CDR2 SYDVKM. CDR3 length equals 13 residues. The full variable domain, completed using reference TRBV28 and TRBJ2-1, is DVKVTQSSRYLVKRTGEKVFLECVQDMDHENMFWYRQDPGLGLRLIYFSYDVKMKEKGDIPEGYSVSREKKERFSLILESASTNQTSMYLCASSPGDDNEQFFGPGTRLTVL.

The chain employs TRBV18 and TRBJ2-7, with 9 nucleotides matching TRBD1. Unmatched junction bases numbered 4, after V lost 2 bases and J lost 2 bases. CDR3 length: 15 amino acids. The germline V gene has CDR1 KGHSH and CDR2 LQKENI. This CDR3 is CASSPSGTGTYEQYF. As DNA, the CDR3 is TGTGCCAGCTCACCATCCGGGACAGGGACCTACGAGCAGTACTTC.

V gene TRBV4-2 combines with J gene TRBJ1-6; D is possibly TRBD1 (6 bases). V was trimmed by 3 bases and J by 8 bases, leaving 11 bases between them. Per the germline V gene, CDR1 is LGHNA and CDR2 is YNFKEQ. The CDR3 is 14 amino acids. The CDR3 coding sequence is TGTGCCAGCAGCCAGGGGGGGCTGGATTCACCCCTCCACTTT. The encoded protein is CASSQGGLDSPLHF.

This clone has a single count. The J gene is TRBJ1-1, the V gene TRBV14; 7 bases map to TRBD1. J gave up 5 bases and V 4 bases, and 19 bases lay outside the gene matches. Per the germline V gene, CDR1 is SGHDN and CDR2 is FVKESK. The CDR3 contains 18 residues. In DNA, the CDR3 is TGTGCCAGCAGCCGCCTGTGGTTGCAGGGGGGAAAGGGAACTGAAGCTTTCTTT. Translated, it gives CASSRLWLQGGKGTEAFF.

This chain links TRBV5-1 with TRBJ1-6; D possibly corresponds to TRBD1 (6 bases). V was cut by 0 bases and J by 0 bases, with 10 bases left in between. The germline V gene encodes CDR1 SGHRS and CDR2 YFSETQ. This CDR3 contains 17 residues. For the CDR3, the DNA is TGCGCCAGCAGCTTGGCGGACAGTAACTCCTATAATTCACCCCTCCACTTT. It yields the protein CASSLADSNSYNSPLHF.

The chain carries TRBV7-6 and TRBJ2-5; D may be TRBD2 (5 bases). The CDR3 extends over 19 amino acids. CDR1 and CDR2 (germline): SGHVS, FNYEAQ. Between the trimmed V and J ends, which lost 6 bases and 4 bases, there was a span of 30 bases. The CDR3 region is CASRHSGRGRAVSGETQYF. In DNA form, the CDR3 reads TGTGCCAGCAGACACTCGGGGAGAGGCCGCGCAGTGTCTGGAGAGACCCAGTACTTC.

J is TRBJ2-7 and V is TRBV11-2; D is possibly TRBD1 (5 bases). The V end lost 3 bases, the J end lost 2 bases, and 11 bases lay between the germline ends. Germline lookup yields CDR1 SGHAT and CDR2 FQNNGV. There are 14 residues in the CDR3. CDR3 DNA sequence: TGTGCCAGCAGCTTGACAGACATCGCCTACGAGCAGTACTTC. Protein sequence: CASSLTDIAYEQYF.

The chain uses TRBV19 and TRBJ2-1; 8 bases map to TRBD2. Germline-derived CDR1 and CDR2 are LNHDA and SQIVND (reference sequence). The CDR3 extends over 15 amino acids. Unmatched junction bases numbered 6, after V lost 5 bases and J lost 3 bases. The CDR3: CASSPGTSGYNEQFF. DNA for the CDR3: TGTGCCAGTAGTCCCGGTACTAGCGGCTACAATGAGCAGTTCTTC.

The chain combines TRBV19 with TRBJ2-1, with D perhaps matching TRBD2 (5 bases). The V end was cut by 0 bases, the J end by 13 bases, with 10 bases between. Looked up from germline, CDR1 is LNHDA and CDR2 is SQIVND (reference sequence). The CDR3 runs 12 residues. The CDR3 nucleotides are TGTGCCAGTAGTATAGAGAGAGGGCCCCAGTTCTTC. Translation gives CASSIERGPQFF.